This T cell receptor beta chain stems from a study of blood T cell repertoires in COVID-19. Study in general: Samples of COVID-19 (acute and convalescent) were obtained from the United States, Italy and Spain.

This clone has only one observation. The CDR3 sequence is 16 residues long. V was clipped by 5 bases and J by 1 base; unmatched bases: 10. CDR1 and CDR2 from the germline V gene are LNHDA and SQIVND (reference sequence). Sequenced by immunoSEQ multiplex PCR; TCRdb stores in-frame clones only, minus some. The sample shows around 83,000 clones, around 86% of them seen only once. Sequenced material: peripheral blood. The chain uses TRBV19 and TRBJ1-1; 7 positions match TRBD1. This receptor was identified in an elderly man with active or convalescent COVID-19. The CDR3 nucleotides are TGTGCCAGTAGTCCGGACAGGCCATGGGAGAACACTGAAGCTTTCTTT. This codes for CASSPDRPWENTEAFF.